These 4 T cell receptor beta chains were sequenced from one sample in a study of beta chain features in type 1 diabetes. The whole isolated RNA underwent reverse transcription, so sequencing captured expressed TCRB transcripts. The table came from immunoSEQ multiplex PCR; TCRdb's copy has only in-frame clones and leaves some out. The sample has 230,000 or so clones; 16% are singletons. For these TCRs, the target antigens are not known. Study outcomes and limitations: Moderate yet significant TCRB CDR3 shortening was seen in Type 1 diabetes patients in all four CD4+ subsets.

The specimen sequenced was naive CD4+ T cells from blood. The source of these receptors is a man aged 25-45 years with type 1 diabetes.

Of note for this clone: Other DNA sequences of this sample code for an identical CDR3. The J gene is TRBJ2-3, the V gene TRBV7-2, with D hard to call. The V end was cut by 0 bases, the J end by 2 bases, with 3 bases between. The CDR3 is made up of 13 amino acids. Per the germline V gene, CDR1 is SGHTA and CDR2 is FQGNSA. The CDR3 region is CASSLADTDTQYF. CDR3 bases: TGTGCCAGCAGCTTAGCGGACACAGATACGCAGTATTTT.

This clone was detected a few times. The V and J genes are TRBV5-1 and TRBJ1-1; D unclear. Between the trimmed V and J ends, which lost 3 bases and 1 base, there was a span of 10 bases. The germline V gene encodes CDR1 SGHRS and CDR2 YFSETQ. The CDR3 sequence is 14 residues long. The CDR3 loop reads CASSSGPSNTEAFF. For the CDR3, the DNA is TGCGCCAGCAGCTCCGGGCCCTCGAACACTGAAGCTTTCTTT.

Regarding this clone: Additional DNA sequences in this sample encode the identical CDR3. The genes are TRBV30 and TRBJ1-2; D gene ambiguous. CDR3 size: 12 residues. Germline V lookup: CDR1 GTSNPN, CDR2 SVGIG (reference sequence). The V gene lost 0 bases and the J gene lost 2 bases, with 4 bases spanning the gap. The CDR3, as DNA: TGTGCCTGGAGTGTATTAAACTATGGCTACACCTTC. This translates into CAWSVLNYGYTF. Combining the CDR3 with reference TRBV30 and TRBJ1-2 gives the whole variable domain SQTIHQWPATLVQPVGSPLSLECTVEGTSNPNLYWYRQAAGRGLQLLFYSVGIGQISSEVPQNLSASRPQDRQFILSSKKLLLSDSGFYLCAWSVLNYGYTFGSGTRLTVV.

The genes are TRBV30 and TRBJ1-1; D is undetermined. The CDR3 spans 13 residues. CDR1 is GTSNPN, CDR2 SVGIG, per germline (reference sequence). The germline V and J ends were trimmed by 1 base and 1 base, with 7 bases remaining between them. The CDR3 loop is CAWSATTNTEAFF. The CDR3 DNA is TGTGCCTGGAGTGCCACAACGAACACTGAAGCTTTCTTT. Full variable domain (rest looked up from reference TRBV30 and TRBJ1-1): SQTIHQWPATLVQPVGSPLSLECTVEGTSNPNLYWYRQAAGRGLQLLFYSVGIGQISSEVPQNLSASRPQDRQFILSSKKLLLSDSGFYLCAWSATTNTEAFFGQGTRLTVV.